These 26 T cell receptor beta chains originate from one sample sequenced in a study of blood T cell repertoires in COVID-19. Profiling relied on immunoSEQ multiplex PCR, and the TCRdb table lists in-frame clones only, not all of them. Here the sample spans hundreds of thousands of clones, 80% being singletons. The sample taken for sequencing was PBMCs or T cells enriched from blood (not recorded which). These receptors were obtained from a man younger than 45 with acute COVID-19.

Only a few counts were recorded for this clone. V and J are TRBV7-9 and TRBJ2-1; 8 bases fit TRBD2. The CDR3 runs to 16 residues. With V trimmed by 3 bases and J by 7 bases, 11 bases remained unmatched. Germline CDR1 and CDR2: SEHNR and FQNEAQ (reference sequence). The CDR3 DNA reads TGTGCCAGCAGCTTCGTTAAAACGGGGGGGCGGAATGAGCAGTTCTTC. It is translated as CASSFVKTGGRNEQFF.

The genes are TRBV3-1 (or the pseudogene TRBV3-2) and TRBJ1-1; no clear D. Germline V gene sequence: CDR1 LGHDT, CDR2 YNNKEL (reference sequence). The CDR3 runs to 15 residues. The germline V and J ends were trimmed by 6 bases and 0 bases, with 14 bases remaining between them. The CDR3 DNA sequence: TGTGCCAGCAGTTACGCCAGCAGGATGAACACTGAAGCTTTCTTT. This sequence encodes CASSYASRMNTEAFF.

The J gene is TRBJ2-3, the V gene TRBV9; D is perhaps TRBD2 (6 bases). Germline CDR1 is SGDLS and CDR2 is YYNGEE. This CDR3 is 15 amino acids long. Trimming cost V 3 bases and J 5 bases, with 16 bases left between them. CDR3 DNA sequence: TGTGCCAGCAGCGGCTCTGGACGGGGGAAAGATACGCAGTATTTT. This encodes CASSGSGRGKDTQYF.

Ten or more counts support this clone. The chain couples TRBV2 to TRBJ2-1; D perhaps matches TRBD2 (6 bases). The CDR3 is made up of 12 amino acids. Germline CDR1 is SNHLY and CDR2 is FYNNEI. V lost 2 bases and J lost 15, with 14 bases in between. The CDR3 sequence: CASSEMTRDLFF. The CDR3 bases are TGTGCCAGCAGTGAAATGACTAGGGACCTGTTCTTC.

The rearrangement joins TRBV27 to TRBJ2-1, with D possibly matching TRBD2 (5 bases). The CDR3 is 14 residues long. Per germline, CDR1 MNHEY and CDR2 SMNVEV (reference sequence). The V and J ends lost 2 bases and 6 bases respectively, with 11 bases between them. Here the CDR3 DNA reads TGTGCCAGCAGTTTAACTAGGGCCTCCAATGAGCAGTTCTTC. It translates to CASSLTRASNEQFF.

V and J are TRBV7-2 and TRBJ2-5, with D possibly being TRBD1 (6 bases). Germline V gives CDR1 SGHTA, CDR2 FQGNSA. This CDR3 has 17 residues. The V end was cut by 4 bases, the J end by 4 bases, with 22 bases between. This CDR3 reads CASSSLKGGWVRETQYF. Written as DNA, the CDR3 is TGTGCCAGCAGCTCCCTAAAAGGGGGTTGGGTTCGAGAGACCCAGTACTTC.

The chain combines TRBV25-1 with TRBJ2-3; 7 bases line up with TRBD1. Germline CDR1 reads MGHDK; CDR2 reads SYGVNS. The CDR3 consists of 15 residues. J lost 7 bases, V lost 2 bases, and 9 bases had no gene match. Here the CDR3 DNA reads TGTGCCAGCAGTGAAGGGGCGAGGGGGCTAAATACGCAGTATTTT. Encoded protein: CASSEGARGLNTQYF.

The chain employs TRBV3-1 (or the pseudogene TRBV3-2) and TRBJ2-3; 9 bases agree with TRBD2. After removal of 0 bases from V and 2 bases from J, the junction contained 6 bases not matched to a gene. The germline gives CDR1 LGHDT, CDR2 YNNKEL (reference sequence). The CDR3 consists of 17 residues. CDR3 in DNA: TGTGCCAGCAGCCAAGAAGGGGCTAGCGGGGTCACAGATACGCAGTATTTT. Its translation is CASSQEGASGVTDTQYF.

The chain couples TRBV5-4 to TRBJ2-3, with a tentative D call TRBD1 (6 bases). This CDR3 contains 15 residues. Germline V gives CDR1 SGHNT, CDR2 YYREEE (reference sequence). Trimming removed 3 bases at V and 3 bases at J, with 14 bases between. The CDR3 reads CASSSHGQGTDTQYF. CDR3 sequence (DNA): TGTGCCAGCAGCTCCCACGGCCAGGGGACAGATACGCAGTATTTT.

This rearrangement joins TRBV28 to TRBJ1-2, with 9 positions matching TRBD1. Germline V lookup: CDR1 MDHEN, CDR2 SYDVKM. V shed 5 bases, J shed 8 bases, and the junction held 6 bases outside the gene matches. The length of the CDR3 is 13 residues. The CDR3 DNA is TGTGCCAGCAGTCCACAGGGGGCGGGCGGCTACACCTTC. Residues: CASSPQGAGGYTF.

The chain joins TRBV7-6 to TRBJ2-2, with 8 bases that match TRBD1. J lost 4 bases, V lost 5 bases, and 12 bases had no gene match. The CDR3 contains 17 residues. Germline V CDR1 and CDR2: SGHVS, FNYEAQ. Written as DNA, the CDR3 is TGTGCCAGCAGCCCCCTCACAGGGGGGTCATTCACCGGGGAGCTGTTTTTT. It specifies CASSPLTGGSFTGELFF.

This clone was found a few times. The chain links TRBV10-3 to TRBJ2-2, with D possibly matching TRBD2 (6 bases). Looked up from germline, CDR1 is ENHRY and CDR2 is SYGVKD. CDR3 length: 13 amino acids. V shed 10 bases and J shed 1 base, with 10 bases lying between them. CDR3 loop: CATRDGNTGELFF. CDR3 coding DNA: TGTGCCACGCGGGACGGGAACACCGGGGAGCTGTTTTTT.

The chain is built from TRBV11-3 and TRBJ1-5; TRBD1 might be the D (6 bases). Per germline, CDR1 SGHNT and CDR2 YENEEA. Trimming took off 1 base at V and 2 bases at J, with 9 bases between the two ends. The CDR3 sequence is 15 residues long. In DNA, the CDR3 is TGTGCCAGCAGCTTAGCCGCAGGGGGCAATCAGCCCCAGCATTTT. It yields the protein CASSLAAGGNQPQHF.

The chain recombines TRBV28 with TRBJ1-1; TRBD1 is a possible D gene (6 bases). Trimming took 6 bases from V and 4 from J, leaving 15 bases between them. The germline V gene has CDR1 MDHEN and CDR2 SYDVKM. The CDR3 has 14 amino acids. The CDR3 bases are TGTGCCAGCAGCCGAGTGGGAGGGGGCACTGAAGCTTTCTTT. This codes for CASSRVGGGTEAFF.

The chain combines TRBV6-2 or TRBV6-3 with TRBJ1-1; a weak D match, TRBD1 (5 bases). CDR3 size: 15 residues. Per the germline V gene, CDR1 is MNHEY and CDR2 is SVGEGT. Trimming stripped 8 bases from V and 0 bases from J, with 16 bases between. This chain's CDR3 is CASGHRQRLNTEAFF. Here the CDR3 DNA reads TGTGCCAGCGGCCACAGACAGAGATTGAACACTGAAGCTTTCTTT.

The CDR3 DNA follows: TGTGCCAGCAGTTACATACCCCGGACAGAGTTCTATGGCTACACCTTC. Translating gives CASSYIPRTEFYGYTF. The V call is TRBV6-5, the J call TRBJ1-2; D may be TRBD1 (6 bases). CDR1 is MNHEY, CDR2 SVGAGI, per germline. This CDR3 has 16 residues. Deletions cut 2 bases from V and 4 bases from J, with 17 bases between.

The V call is TRBV9, the J call TRBJ1-1, with D possibly being TRBD1 (6 bases). V shed 3 bases and J shed 2 bases, with 14 bases lying between them. The germline CDR1 and CDR2 sequences are SGDLS and YYNGEE. The CDR3 has 15 amino acids. The CDR3 DNA reads as TGTGCCAGCAGCGCCGGCGACAGGAGCAACACTGAAGCTTTCTTT. Protein sequence: CASSAGDRSNTEAFF. Full variable domain (rest looked up from reference TRBV9 and TRBJ1-1): DSGVTQTPKHLITATGQRVTLRCSPRSGDLSVYWYQQSLDQGLQFLIQYYNGEERAKGNILERFSAQQFPDLHSELNLSSLELGDSALYFCASSAGDRSNTEAFFGQGTRLTVV.

The rearrangement links TRBV6-5 to TRBJ2-7; D possibly corresponds to TRBD1 (6 bases). There are 14 residues in the CDR3. Trimming left V 5 bases short and J 2 bases short, with 13 bases between. The germline V gene has CDR1 MNHEY and CDR2 SVGAGI. Here the CDR3 reads CASSHMTGTYEQYF. The CDR3 DNA follows: TGTGCCAGCAGTCATATGACAGGAACCTACGAGCAGTACTTC.

Of note for this clone: The sample holds other DNA sequences that translate to the same CDR3. The V gene is TRBV2, the J gene TRBJ2-7, with a weak D call TRBD1 (5 bases). CDR1 and CDR2 (germline): SNHLY, FYNNEI. This CDR3 has 11 amino acids. V lost 9 bases to trimming and J lost 7 bases, with 13 bases between them. This chain's CDR3 is CASGAGYEQYF. The CDR3 nucleotides are TGTGCCAGTGGGGCAGGGTATGAGCAGTACTTC.

The V call is TRBV6-1, the J call TRBJ2-6; D is possibly TRBD1 (6 bases). V was cut by 4 bases and J by 2 bases, with 12 bases left in between. CDR1 is MNHNS, CDR2 SASEGT, per germline. The CDR3 has 16 amino acids. The CDR3 is CASSAASGAGANVLTF. CDR3 bases: TGTGCCAGCAGTGCAGCCTCAGGGGCTGGGGCCAACGTCCTGACTTTC.

The chain uses TRBV30 and TRBJ1-2; D is perhaps TRBD1 (5 bases). Trimming left V 0 bases short and J 2 bases short, with 13 bases between. Germline V gene lookup returns CDR1 GTSNPN and CDR2 SVGIG (reference sequence). The CDR3 covers 15 residues. Written as DNA, the CDR3 is TGTGCCTGGAGTGTTAGAGACAGAAACAACTATGGCTACACCTTC. Amino acid sequence: CAWSVRDRNNYGYTF.

The chain recombines TRBV19 with TRBJ1-1; D is unclear. The CDR3 is 14 amino acids. Between the trimmed V and J ends, which lost 0 bases and 5 bases, there was a span of 10 bases. Germline V CDR1 and CDR2: LNHDA, SQIVND (reference sequence). CDR3 nucleotide sequence: TGTGCCAGTAGTATAGATCGGGGTTTGACTGAAGCTTTCTTT. As protein: CASSIDRGLTEAFF.

The rearrangement uses TRBV5-1 and TRBJ1-3; D perhaps matches TRBD1 (5 bases). Trimming removed 5 bases from V and 0 bases from J, with 12 bases in between. This CDR3 is 15 amino acids long. The germline V gene encodes CDR1 SGHRS and CDR2 YFSETQ. DNA for the CDR3: TGCGCCAGCAGTGACAGTATAATCTCTGGAAACACCATATATTTT. Protein sequence: CASSDSIISGNTIYF.

The chain recombines TRBV11-1 with TRBJ1-4; D is uncertain. The germline V gene encodes CDR1 SGHAT and CDR2 FQDESV (reference sequence). The V gene lost 5 bases and the J gene lost 10 bases, with 14 bases spanning the gap. This CDR3 is built from 13 residues. The CDR3 DNA follows: TGTGCCAGCAGCAGCGATCCCCGGTCAAAACTGTTTTTT. It encodes CASSSDPRSKLFF.

V gene TRBV3-1 (or the pseudogene TRBV3-2) combines with J gene TRBJ1-4, with D possibly TRBD1 on 5 matching bases. The germline V gene has CDR1 LGHDT and CDR2 YNNKEL (reference sequence). The ends were cut back, 0 bases at V and 4 bases at J, with 12 bases in the middle. The CDR3 length is 16 residues. The CDR3, as DNA: TGTGCCAGCAGCCAAGAACCGGGACTGAGTAATGAAAAACTGTTTTTT. The encoded protein is CASSQEPGLSNEKLFF.

The chain recombines TRBV12-3 or TRBV12-4 with TRBJ1-3; D uncertain. The CDR3 runs to 13 residues. The V and J ends lost 2 bases and 8 bases respectively, with 10 bases between them. The CDR3 DNA follows: TGTGCCAGCAGTTTAAACGGTCCCTACACCATATATTTT. Its translation is CASSLNGPYTIYF.